This T cell receptor beta chain is drawn from a study of T cell changes during pregnancy in multiple sclerosis. Clones were sequenced by immunoSEQ multiplex PCR, and TCRdb holds only the in-frame ones, with some missing. The profile covers about 94,000 clones, with over 90% appearing a single time and under 0.85% taken by the ten largest. The CDR3 is made up of 17 amino acids. V lost 0 bases and J lost 3; bases outside the gene matches: 10. Germline CDR1 reads MNHNS; CDR2 reads SASEGT. Material: peripheral blood, obtained in the third trimester of pregnancy. The chain has TRBV6-1 and TRBJ2-7; 8 nucleotides line up with TRBD2. This clonotype originated in a female donor with multiple sclerosis, enrolled in a pregnancy study. CDR3 protein: CASSEAGGGTGLYEQYF. CDR3 sequence (DNA): TGTGCCAGCAGTGAAGCCGGCGGGGGGACTGGGCTCTACGAGCAGTACTTC.